Listed here is a single T cell receptor beta chain. This entry belongs to a study of blood T cell repertoires in COVID-19. Across the study: There were acute and convalescent COVID-19 samples, and they came from the United States, Italy and Spain. The cDNA or gDNA used as material had been derived from T cells, B-cell-depleted T cells, or PBMCs.

Study processing details: It was from reference gene primer amplification that nucleated cell counts were estimated. Some clones are missing from TCRdb's copy, which holds only in-frame ones; the method was immunoSEQ multiplex PCR. That table supplies the V and J calls and clone size; D and trimming were determined from the DNA. The table lists 250,000 to 300,000 clones, about nine tenths of them singletons. The CDR3 is 14 amino acids. The V segment lost 4 bases and the J segment 6 bases; nucleotides outside the gene matches: 3. The receptor comes from a woman aged 60-70 years with acute or convalescent COVID-19. Sequenced input: peripheral blood. The chain combines TRBV5-3 with TRBJ1-6, with 8 bases lining up with TRBD1. TRBV5-3 is labeled an ORF, and its function is uncertain. CDR3 DNA: TGTGCCAGAAGCAACAGGGGGAGTAATTCACCCCTCCACTTT. Encoded protein: CARSNRGSNSPLHF.